One sample yielded the 15 T cell receptor beta chains listed below, sequenced in a study of cytomegalovirus exposure and HLA in healthy donors. The PCR had 60 Vbeta and 13 Jbeta primers. Here immunoSEQ multiplex PCR was the method, and the copy in TCRdb shows in-frame clones only, minus some. The table has 200,000 or so clones, roughly 84% seen once. Sequencing was performed on PBMCs. Receptors originate from a boy aged 5 to 17 in good health and CMV-seronegative.

V usage is TRBV28 and J usage is TRBJ2-7; possibly TRBD1 for D (5 bases). The CDR3 is 14 amino acids. Trimming stripped 6 bases from V and 6 bases from J, with 18 bases between. Germline CDR1 is MDHEN and CDR2 is SYDVKM. The CDR3 sequence is CASSPGIRGVEQYF. Written as DNA, the CDR3 is TGTGCCAGCAGCCCTGGGATTAGGGGTGTCGAGCAGTACTTC.

The sample holds a few counts of this clone. The chain links TRBV5-1 to TRBJ1-1; the D is unclear. Germline V gene lookup returns CDR1 SGHRS and CDR2 YFSETQ. This CDR3 comprises 13 residues. Trimming shortened V by 0 bases and J by 5 bases, and 8 bases separated the two germline ends. The CDR3 loop is CASSLAVRTEAFF. CDR3 DNA: TGCGCCAGCAGCTTGGCGGTTCGGACTGAAGCTTTCTTT.

There are a few counts of this clone. V usage is TRBV10-3 and J usage is TRBJ1-1; D call uncertain. CDR3 size: 14 residues. Germline CDR1 is ENHRY and CDR2 is SYGVKD. V dropped 3 bases and J dropped 1 base, with 9 bases sitting between them. CDR3 coding DNA: TGTGCCATCAGTGAACTAGTACAGAACACTGAAGCTTTCTTT. It translates to CAISELVQNTEAFF.

V gene TRBV6-1 combines with J gene TRBJ1-6; tentatively, D is TRBD1 (6 bases). The CDR3 is made up of 19 amino acids. The V and J ends lost 4 bases and 0 bases respectively, with 19 bases between them. CDR1 and CDR2 (germline): MNHNS, SASEGT. The CDR3 loop is CASSVGGHLPSSYNSPLHF. In DNA form, the CDR3 reads TGTGCCAGCAGTGTGGGGGGGCACCTCCCGAGCTCCTATAATTCACCCCTCCACTTT.

The chain carries TRBV7-2 and TRBJ1-5; D ambiguous. The V gene lost 5 bases and the J gene lost 7 bases, with 18 bases spanning the gap. This CDR3 spans 15 amino acids. CDR1 is SGHTA, CDR2 FQGNSA, per germline. The CDR3 spells CASSPNVEGRQPQHF. The CDR3 coding sequence is TGTGCCAGCAGCCCCAATGTTGAGGGTAGGCAGCCCCAGCATTTT.

The chain recombines TRBV6-5 with TRBJ1-5, with 7 bases lining up with TRBD1. Germline lookup yields CDR1 MNHEY and CDR2 SVGAGI. V was pared by 6 bases and J by 6 bases, with 8 bases of the junction left unmatched. This CDR3 is built from 14 residues. The CDR3 DNA follows: TGTGCCAGCAGAGCCACAGGGGACCCTCAGCCCCAGCATTTT. As protein: CASRATGDPQPQHF.

The rearrangement links TRBV5-1 to TRBJ1-2; TRBD1 matches at 8 bases. The CDR3 covers 14 residues. J gave up 4 bases and V 5 bases, and 7 bases lay outside the gene matches. Germline V gene sequence: CDR1 SGHRS, CDR2 YFSETQ. The CDR3 sequence is CASRLTGEGYGYTF. CDR3 DNA sequence: TGCGCCAGCAGACTGACAGGGGAGGGCTATGGCTACACCTTC.

The chain joins TRBV29-1 to TRBJ2-6; no firm D call. The V end lost 0 bases, the J end lost 0 bases, and 6 bases lay between the germline ends. The CDR3 covers 15 residues. The germline CDR1 and CDR2 sequences are SQVTM and ANQGSEA. CDR3 sequence reads: CSVEERASGANVLTF. The CDR3 nucleotides read TGCAGCGTTGAAGAGCGCGCCTCTGGGGCCAACGTCCTGACTTTC.

The V call is TRBV19, the J call TRBJ2-2, with D possibly TRBD2 on 7 matching bases. The CDR3 is 17 amino acids. Germline CDR1 and CDR2: LNHDA and SQIVND (reference sequence). Trimming shortened V by 3 bases and J by 2 bases, and 16 bases separated the two germline ends. The CDR3 region is CASSMVAGAGNTGELFF. The CDR3, as DNA: TGTGCCAGTAGTATGGTTGCGGGGGCCGGAAACACCGGGGAGCTGTTTTTT.

The chain carries TRBV15 and TRBJ1-5; D is unresolved. Trimming removed 1 base at V and 1 base at J, with 11 bases between. The length of the CDR3 is 16 residues. The germline CDR1 and CDR2 sequences are LNHNV and YYDKDF (reference sequence). The CDR3 sequence is CATSRGGRGSNQPQHF. The CDR3 region has the DNA TGTGCCACCAGCAGAGGTGGGCGAGGGAGCAATCAGCCCCAGCATTTT.

This clone was recorded a few times. The chain combines TRBV29-1 with TRBJ2-7; TRBD1 is a possible D gene (5 bases). This CDR3 has 11 residues. The germline V and J ends were trimmed by 5 bases and 1 base, with 6 bases remaining between them. The V gene's germline CDR1 is SQVTM and CDR2 ANQGSEA. The CDR3 reads CSVWTSYEQYF. In DNA, the CDR3 is TGCAGCGTTTGGACATCCTACGAGCAGTACTTC.

This clone was recorded a few times. This sequence joins TRBV9 and TRBJ1-2; 9 bases match TRBD1. V was clipped by 3 bases and J by 0 bases; unmatched bases: 6. The CDR3 sequence is 16 residues long. Germline CDR1 reads SGDLS; CDR2 reads YYNGEE. In nucleotides, the CDR3 is TGTGCCAGCAGCGGACTCGGGACAGGGACTAACTATGGCTACACCTTC. Translated: CASSGLGTGTNYGYTF. The whole variable domain, remainder taken from reference TRBV9 and TRBJ1-2, is DSGVTQTPKHLITATGQRVTLRCSPRSGDLSVYWYQQSLDQGLQFLIQYYNGEERAKGNILERFSAQQFPDLHSELNLSSLELGDSALYFCASSGLGTGTNYGYTFGSGTRLTVV.

The rearrangement links TRBV11-1 to TRBJ2-7, with 9 bases that match TRBD1. The trim removed 3 bases at V and 2 bases at J, leaving 5 bases unmatched. Germline CDR1 is SGHAT and CDR2 is FQDESV (reference sequence). CDR3 length: 15 amino acids. This chain's CDR3 is CASSLARTGAYEQYF. CDR3 in DNA: TGTGCCAGCAGCTTGGCTCGGACAGGGGCCTACGAGCAGTACTTC. The full variable domain, with the rest looked up from reference TRBV11-1 and TRBJ2-7, is EAEVAQSPRYKITEKSQAVAFWCDPISGHATLYWYRQILGQGPELLVQFQDESVVDDSQLPKDRFSAERLKGVDSTLKIQPAELGDSAMYLCASSLARTGAYEQYFGPGTRLTVT.

V gene TRBV7-9 combines with J gene TRBJ1-1, with TRBD1 identical over 7 bases. From germline, CDR1 is SEHNR and CDR2 FQNEAQ (reference sequence). CDR3 size: 12 residues. The J segment lost 7 bases and the V segment lost 5 bases, leaving 4 bases of the junction unmatched. The CDR3 loop is CASSPGQYEAFF. For the CDR3, the DNA is TGTGCCAGCAGCCCGGGACAGTATGAAGCTTTCTTT.

This clone showed up just a few times. The gene calls are TRBV4-1 and TRBJ1-1; D unresolved. Trimming removed 1 base at V and 0 bases at J, with 6 bases between. The CDR3 covers 14 residues. The V gene's germline CDR1 is MGHRA and CDR2 YSYEKL. CDR3 in DNA: TGCGCCAGCAGCCAAGGGCAAATGAACACTGAAGCTTTCTTT. It yields the protein CASSQGQMNTEAFF.